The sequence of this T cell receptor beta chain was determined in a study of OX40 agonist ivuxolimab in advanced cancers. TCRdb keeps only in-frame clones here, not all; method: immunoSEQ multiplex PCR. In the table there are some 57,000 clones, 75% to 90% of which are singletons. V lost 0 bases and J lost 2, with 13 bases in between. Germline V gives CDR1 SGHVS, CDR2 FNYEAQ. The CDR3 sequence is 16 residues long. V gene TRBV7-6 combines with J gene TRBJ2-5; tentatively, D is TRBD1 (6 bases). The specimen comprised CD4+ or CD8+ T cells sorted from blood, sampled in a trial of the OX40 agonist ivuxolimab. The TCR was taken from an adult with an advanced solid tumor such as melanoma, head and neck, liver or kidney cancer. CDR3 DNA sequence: TGTGCCAGCAGCTTAGCGCTAGGACAGCAGCAAGAGACCCAGTACTTC. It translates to CASSLALGQQQETQYF.